This is a list of T cell receptor beta chains from one sample in a study of blood T cell repertoires in COVID-19. TCRdb's table, derived via immunoSEQ multiplex PCR, lists solely in-frame clones and lacks some. The sample contains some 140,000 clones, approximately 79% of which appear only once. Specimen: PBMCs or T cells enriched from blood (not recorded which). The receptors come from a man aged 35 to 55 with acute COVID-19. CDR3s include the opening cysteine and the closing phenylalanine or tryptophan. The order of the fields is V gene, D gene, J gene, clone size, CDR3 DNA, CDR3 protein. A D gene is named only where the DNA matches it firmly. The size of a clone is reported for some rows only, either as once, few or many, or as a class for expanded clones.

TRBV18	TRBD2	TRBJ2-1	.	TGTGCCAGCTCACCGGGACTAGCGGGAGTGGGGAATGAGCAGTTCTTC	CASSPGLAGVGNEQFF
TRBV27	TRBD2	TRBJ2-7	.	TGTGCCAGCAGTTCGGGACTAGCGGGAGACGCTGCGGGCTACGAGCAGTACTTC	CASSSGLAGDAAGYEQYF
TRBV27	.	TRBJ2-2	.	TGTGCCAGCAGCACAGGGATGTCAAGGGAGCTGTTTTTT	CASSTGMSRELFF
TRBV2	.	TRBJ2-3	.	TGTGCCAGCAGTGAACGAGATACGCAGTATTTT	CASSERDTQYF
TRBV28	.	TRBJ1-2	.	TGTGCCAGCAGGTTATTCGGGGTCTATGGCTACACCTTC	CASRLFGVYGYTF
TRBV7-9	.	TRBJ1-1	.	TGTGCCAGCAGCTTAGAGTCGAGTGTCCCTGAAGCTTTCTTT	CASSLESSVPEAFF
TRBV19	.	TRBJ1-2	.	TGTGCCAGTAGTATTGACTTCTATGGCTACACCTTC	CASSIDFYGYTF
TRBV7-2	.	TRBJ2-7	.	TGTGCCAGCAGCTTTTCCCAGGGGCCCTACGAGCAGTACTTC	CASSFSQGPYEQYF
TRBV18	.	TRBJ2-7	.	TGTGCCAGCTCACCACTGGAGGGACAGACCTACGAGCAGTACTTC	CASSPLEGQTYEQYF
TRBV6-5	TRBD1	TRBJ1-1	.	TGTGCCAGCAGCCGCTCTGGGACAGCGAACACTGAAGCTTTCTTT	CASSRSGTANTEAFF
TRBV2	.	TRBJ1-5	few	TGTGCCAGCAGTGAGGGAGACAGGTATAGGTATAGCAATCAGCCCCAGCATTTT	CASSEGDRYRYSNQPQHF
TRBV7-2	.	TRBJ2-4	.	TGTGCCAGCAGGGCAGACTTTGCTGGAAACATTCAGTACTTC	CASRADFAGNIQYF
TRBV10-3	TRBD1	TRBJ1-5	.	TGTGCCACGCAACGACAGGGGAATCAGCCCCAGCATTTT	CATQRQGNQPQHF
TRBV2	.	TRBJ2-2	.	TGTGCCGGATCCCAGGAAGGGGGGAACACCGGGGAGCTGTTTTTT	CAGSQEGGNTGELFF
TRBV5-1	.	TRBJ2-2	.	TGCGCCAGCAGCACCGGGCCGGGGGGCGCCGGGGAGCTGTTTTTT	CASSTGPGGAGELFF
TRBV28	TRBD1	TRBJ2-1	.	TGTGCCAGCAGCCAGGGACAGGGCACCTACAATGAGCAGTTCTTC	CASSQGQGTYNEQFF